This TCR beta chain was sequenced for a study of blood T cell repertoires in COVID-19. Turning to the study itself: Both acute and convalescent COVID-19 samples were obtained from the United States, Italy and Spain. PBMCs, B-cell-depleted T cells, or T cells provided the cDNA or gDNA that made up the material.

TCRdb's copy holds only in-frame clones and misses some; the assay was immunoSEQ multiplex PCR. The table has 150,000 to 200,000 clones, 81% seen once. With 4 bases clipped from V and 4 bases from J, the junction kept 10 bases outside the gene matches. This CDR3 has 16 amino acids. From germline, CDR1 is SGHRS and CDR2 YFSETQ. Seattle participants joined during active infection and were tracked over time. The origin of this receptor is a woman older than 75 with COVID-19, enrolled during active disease. Sequencing was carried out using peripheral blood. The chain employs TRBV5-1 and TRBJ1-2; TRBD1 agrees at 10 bases. CDR3 sequence: CASSPRQGATLYGYTF. The DNA for the CDR3 is TGCGCCAGCAGCCCCAGACAGGGGGCGACTCTCTATGGCTACACCTTC.